This T cell receptor beta chain was documented in a study of blood T cells in healthy people across ages. The CDR3 contains 13 residues. Germline loops: CDR1 DFQATT, CDR2 SNEGSKA (reference sequence). With 3 bases removed from V and 2 bases from J, the gap between germline ends came to 11 bases. This clonotype has just one count. Using a J-beta primer mix together with a sample-barcoded 5' primer, a second PCR was run for roughly 7 to 12 cycles. Each cDNA molecule was tagged by a template-switch adaptor that had 12 random nucleotides. One entry per CDR3 protein results from TCRdb running MiXCR on the 5' RACE reads. There are around 1,000,000 distinct CDR3 sequences in the sample; approximately 25% occur only once, and around 0.75% lies in the top ten. The data were also submitted as part of a second study, on T cells of mothers and their children. That paper notes: cDNA was synthesized from all extracted RNA at roughly 1.5 ug per reaction. Both sample barcodes and 2-4 random nucleotides came from the M1S primer of the second PCR.

This sequence joins TRBV20-1 and TRBJ2-7; D is unclear. Source material: blood. The sequence derives from a girl aged 2-10 years in good health. CDR3 DNA sequence: TGCAGTGCTAGGACACCTGCCACCTACGAGCAGTACTTC. Protein sequence: CSARTPATYEQYF.